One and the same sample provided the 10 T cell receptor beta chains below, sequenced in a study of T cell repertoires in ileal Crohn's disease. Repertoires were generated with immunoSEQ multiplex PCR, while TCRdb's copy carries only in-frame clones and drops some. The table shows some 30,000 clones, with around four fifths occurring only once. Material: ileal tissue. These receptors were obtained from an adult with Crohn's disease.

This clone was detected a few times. The CDR3 spells CASSLVQGGKNIQYF. The DNA of the CDR3 is TGTGCCAGCAGCTTAGTCCAGGGGGGCAAAAACATTCAGTACTTC. J is TRBJ2-4 and V is TRBV7-9, with D possibly being TRBD1 (7 bases). CDR1 and CDR2 from the germline V gene are SEHNR and FQNEAQ (reference sequence). The CDR3 has 15 amino acids. The V gene lost 1 base and the J gene lost 3 bases, with 10 bases spanning the gap.

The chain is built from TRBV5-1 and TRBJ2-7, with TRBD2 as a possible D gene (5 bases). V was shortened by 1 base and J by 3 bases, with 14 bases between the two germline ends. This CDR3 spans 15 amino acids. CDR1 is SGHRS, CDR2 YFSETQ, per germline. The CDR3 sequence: CASSLMGDLVYEQYF. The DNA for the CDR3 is TGCGCCAGCAGCTTGATGGGAGACCTAGTCTACGAGCAGTACTTC.

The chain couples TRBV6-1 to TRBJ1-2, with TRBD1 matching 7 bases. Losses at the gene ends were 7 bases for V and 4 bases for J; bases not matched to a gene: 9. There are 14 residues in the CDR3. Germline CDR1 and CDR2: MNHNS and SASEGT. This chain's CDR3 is CASTHRDRAYGYTF. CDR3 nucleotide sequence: TGTGCCAGCACTCACCGCGACAGGGCCTATGGCTACACCTTC.

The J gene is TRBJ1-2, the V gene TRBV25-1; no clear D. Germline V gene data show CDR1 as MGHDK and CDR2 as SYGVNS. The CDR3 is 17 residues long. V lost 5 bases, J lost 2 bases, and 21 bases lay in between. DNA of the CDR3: TGTGCCAGCAGTAAGTGGTCGGCGGCTCATACCAACTATGGCTACACCTTC. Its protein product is CASSKWSAAHTNYGYTF.

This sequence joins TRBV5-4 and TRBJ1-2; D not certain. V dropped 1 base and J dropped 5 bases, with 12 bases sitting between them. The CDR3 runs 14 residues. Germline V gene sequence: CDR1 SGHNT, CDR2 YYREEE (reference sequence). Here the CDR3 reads CASSLIGQLYGYTF. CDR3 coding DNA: TGTGCCAGCAGCTTGATTGGCCAGTTATATGGCTACACCTTC. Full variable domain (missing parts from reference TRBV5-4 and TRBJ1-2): ETGVTQSPTHLIKTRGQQVTLRCSSQSGHNTVSWYQQALGQGPQFIFQYYREEENGRGNFPPRFSGLQFPNYSSELNVNALELDDSALYLCASSLIGQLYGYTFGSGTRLTVV.

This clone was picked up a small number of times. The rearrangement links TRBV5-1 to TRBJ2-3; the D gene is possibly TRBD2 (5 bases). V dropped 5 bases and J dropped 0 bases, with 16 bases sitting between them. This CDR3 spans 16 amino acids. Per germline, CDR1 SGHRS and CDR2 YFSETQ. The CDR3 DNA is TGCGCCAGCAGATCGAGAGGTGGCGGGAGCACAGATACGCAGTATTTT. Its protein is CASRSRGGGSTDTQYF.

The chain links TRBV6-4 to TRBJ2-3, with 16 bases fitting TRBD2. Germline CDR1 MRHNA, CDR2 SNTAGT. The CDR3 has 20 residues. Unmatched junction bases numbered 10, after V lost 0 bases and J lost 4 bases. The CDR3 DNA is TGTGCCAGCAGTGACTCAGGGACTAGCGGGGGGGCCGGAGGGGCAGATACGCAGTATTTT. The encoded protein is CASSDSGTSGGAGGADTQYF.

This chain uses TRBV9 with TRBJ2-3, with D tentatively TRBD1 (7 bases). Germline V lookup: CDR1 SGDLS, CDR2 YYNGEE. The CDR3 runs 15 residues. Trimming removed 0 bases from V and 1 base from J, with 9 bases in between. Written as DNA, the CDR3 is TGTGCCAGCAGCGTAGGCAGGGGGGGCACAGATACGCAGTATTTT. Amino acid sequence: CASSVGRGGTDTQYF. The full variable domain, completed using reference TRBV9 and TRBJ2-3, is DSGVTQTPKHLITATGQRVTLRCSPRSGDLSVYWYQQSLDQGLQFLIQYYNGEERAKGNILERFSAQQFPDLHSELNLSSLELGDSALYFCASSVGRGGTDTQYFGPGTRLTVL.

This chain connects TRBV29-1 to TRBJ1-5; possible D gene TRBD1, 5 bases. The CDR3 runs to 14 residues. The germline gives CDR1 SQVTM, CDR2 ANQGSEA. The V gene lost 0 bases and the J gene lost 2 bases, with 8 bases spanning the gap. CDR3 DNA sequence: TGCAGCGTTGAAGAGTCGGGGGGCAATCAGCCCCAGCATTTT. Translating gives CSVEESGGNQPQHF.

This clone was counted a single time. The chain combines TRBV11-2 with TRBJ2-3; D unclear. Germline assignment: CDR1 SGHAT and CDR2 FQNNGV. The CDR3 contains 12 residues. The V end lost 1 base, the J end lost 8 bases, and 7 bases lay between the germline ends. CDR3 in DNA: TGTGCCAGCAGCTTAGGGTCGGTTACGCAGTATTTT. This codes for CASSLGSVTQYF.